This TCR beta chain was found in a study of vaccination effects on CD4 cells after COVID-19. Comments on this clone: Antigen: not known.

Antigen-specific CD4+ T cells expanded by the ViraFEST assay with viral peptide pools were then sequenced. Having been cultured for 10 days, the cells underwent CD4+ T cell isolation. The healthy vaccine recipients, who had no prior SARS-CoV-2 infection, showed negative nucleocapsid antibodies. For each well, 1.5 million to 2 million PBMC were cultured with 9 to 10 IU/ml IL-2 and about 9.1 ug/ml peptides. In the cultures, half the medium was exchanged for IL-2 medium on days 3 and 7. Sequencing was performed with immunoSEQ multiplex PCR; in TCRdb, only in-frame clones are kept and a portion is missing. The table shows around 79,000 clones, with roughly 74% occurring only once. The TCR sequence derives from a human donor who received a COVID-19 vaccine. Specimen: CD4+ T cells from PBMCs cultured with HCoV-229E spike peptides, collected before COVID-19 vaccination.

The CDR3 reads CASSGTRYQETQYF. The CDR3 DNA is TGTGCCAGCAGTGGGACACGGTACCAAGAGACCCAGTACTTC. V and J are TRBV2 and TRBJ2-5, with D tentatively TRBD1 (5 bases). The germline V gene has CDR1 SNHLY and CDR2 FYNNEI. The V end lost 4 bases, the J end lost 0 bases, and 9 bases lay between the germline ends. This CDR3 comprises 14 residues.